This TCR beta chain originates from a study of blood T cell repertoires in COVID-19. Study background: Material from acute and convalescent COVID-19 was sourced from the United States, Italy and Spain. In each case, the material was cDNA or gDNA derived from T cells, B-cell-depleted T cells, or PBMCs.

The CDR3 is made up of 14 amino acids. V was shortened by 7 bases and J by 0 bases, with 9 bases between the two germline ends. Germline V CDR1 and CDR2: SNHLY, FYNNEI. Per the authors' pipeline: Counts of nucleated cells, estimated from reference gene primer amplification, were obtained. The method was immunoSEQ multiplex PCR; TCRdb's version includes in-frame clones alone and lacks a portion of them. D and trimming come from the DNA, and the V and J calls and clone size come from that table. The repertoire holds about 320,000 clones, around 88% seen once, with roughly 1.2% in the top ten. The V gene is TRBV2, the J gene TRBJ2-2, with no clear D. Source material: peripheral blood. The sequence was obtained from a woman between 45 and 65 years old with acute or convalescent COVID-19. CDR3 bases: TGTGCCAGCAACGCACAGACGAACACCGGGGAGCTGTTTTTT. Its translation is CASNAQTNTGELFF.